A single sample gave rise to the 7 T cell receptor beta chains below, sequenced in a study of T cell responses to AZD1222 COVID-19 vaccine. Data came from immunoSEQ multiplex PCR; TCRdb stores just in-frame clones and leaves some out. This sample carries 100,000 to 150,000 clones, about 91% of them seen once, and the ten largest clones take 1.5% to 2%. The specimen comprised peripheral blood, sampled 28 days after the second AZD1222 dose. These receptors were collected from an adult who received the AZD1222 COVID-19 vaccine.

The V gene is TRBV19, the J gene TRBJ2-3, with 9 bases lining up with TRBD2. The junction had 8 bases not matched to a gene; V was cut back by 3 bases and J by 4 bases. The CDR3 totals 16 residues. Germline V gene sequence: CDR1 LNHDA, CDR2 SQIVND (reference sequence). DNA of the CDR3: TGTGCCAGTAGTATGATGTTGCGGGGGGGCCCAGATACGCAGTATTTT. Translated, it gives CASSMMLRGGPDTQYF.

This clone was counted a single time. This chain uses TRBV5-1 with TRBJ2-7, with D possibly being TRBD2 (6 bases). The V gene lost 0 bases and the J gene lost 2 bases, with 15 bases spanning the gap. The CDR3 totals 16 residues. Germline V gene lookup returns CDR1 SGHRS and CDR2 YFSETQ. CDR3 DNA sequence: TGCGCCAGCAGCTTGGCCCTACAAAGGGAGGCCTACGAGCAGTACTTC. It specifies CASSLALQREAYEQYF. Full variable domain (missing parts from reference TRBV5-1 and TRBJ2-7): KAGVTQTPRYLIKTRGQQVTLSCSPISGHRSVSWYQQTPGQGLQFLFEYFSETQRNKGNFPGRFSGRQFSNSRSEMNVSTLELGDSALYLCASSLALQREAYEQYFGPGTRLTVT.

The DNA of the CDR3 is TGTGCCAGCAGTTACCGCATCACAGATACGCAGTATTTT. Amino acids: CASSYRITDTQYF. The chain links TRBV6-5 to TRBJ2-3; D remains unclear. The V gene lost 2 bases and the J gene lost 2 bases, with 5 bases spanning the gap. Germline V gene data show CDR1 as MNHEY and CDR2 as SVGAGI. The CDR3 has 13 amino acids.

The V call is TRBV5-1, the J call TRBJ1-6; D perhaps matches TRBD1 (5 bases). The length of the CDR3 is 15 residues. V lost 0 bases and J lost 10, with 14 bases in between. CDR1 is SGHRS and CDR2 is YFSETQ in the germline V gene. CDR3 DNA sequence: TGCGCCAGCAGCTTGGAGGCAGGGAGGGGATCACCCCTCCACTTT. This translates into CASSLEAGRGSPLHF.

With regard to this clone: This specimen includes other DNA sequences encoding the same CDR3. CDR3 region: CASSLGGNNSPLHF. CDR3 DNA: TGTGCCAGCAGTCTAGGGGGCAATAATTCACCCCTCCACTTT. The chain joins TRBV27 to TRBJ1-6; 7 nucleotides line up with TRBD1. The germline V gene encodes CDR1 MNHEY and CDR2 SMNVEV (reference sequence). Trimming at V came to 5 bases and at J to 5 bases, leaving 3 bases not matched to a gene. This CDR3 has 14 amino acids.

The rearrangement uses TRBV7-8 and TRBJ2-5; 9 bases fit TRBD1. V gave up 8 bases and J gave up 3 bases; unmatched junction bases: 4. The CDR3 covers 13 residues. Germline assignment: CDR1 SGHVS and CDR2 FQNEAQ. The CDR3 here is CASSTGGKETQYF. Written as DNA, the CDR3 is TGTGCCAGCTCGACAGGGGGTAAAGAGACCCAGTACTTC.

The chain employs TRBV30 and TRBJ1-6; TRBD1 aligns across 11 bases. The V gene end was trimmed by 2 bases and the J gene end by 8 bases; junction bases not matched to a gene: 2. The length of the CDR3 is 14 residues. The germline V gene has CDR1 GTSNPN and CDR2 SVGIG (reference sequence). The CDR3 DNA follows: TGTGCCTGGAGTCAGGACAGGGGGCATTCACCCCTCCACTTT. It yields the protein CAWSQDRGHSPLHF. The complete variable domain, with remaining parts taken from reference TRBV30 and TRBJ1-6, reads SQTIHQWPATLVQPVGSPLSLECTVEGTSNPNLYWYRQAAGRGLQLLFYSVGIGQISSEVPQNLSASRPQDRQFILSSKKLLLSDSGFYLCAWSQDRGHSPLHFGNGTRLTVT.